This TCR beta chain appears in the sequencing data of a study of shared clonotypes between healthy human individuals. TCRdb's copy holds only in-frame clones and misses some; the assay was immunoSEQ multiplex PCR. The sample carries approximately 2.3 million clones, over 90% recorded once. As to this clone: Its antigen is not identified.

The CDR3 extends over 14 amino acids. Germline loops: CDR1 SGHTA, CDR2 FQGTGA. The J segment lost 4 bases and the V segment lost 6 bases, leaving 7 bases of the junction unmatched. Study-wide findings and caveats: Clonotype sharing among donors likely depends on sequencing depth. Between four donors, naive CD4 clonotypes were shared at a level of approximately 5%. Naive subsets typically showed greater estimated richness than memory subsets.

V usage is TRBV7-3 and J usage is TRBJ2-3; 7 nucleotides align to TRBD2. The TCR comes from a young man in good health. Some clones in this sample may be carry-over from other donors' samples. The sample consisted of naive CD4+ T cells from PBMCs. Described subset: CD45RA+ positively selected. CDR3 bases: TGTGCCAGCAGTCGCGGGAGAGACGCAGATACGCAGTATTTT. It translates to CASSRGRDADTQYF. Full variable domain (rest looked up from reference TRBV7-3 and TRBJ2-3): GAGVSQTPSNKVTEKGKYVELRCDPISGHTALYWYRQSLGQGPEFLIYFQGTGAADDSGLPNDRFFAVRPEGSVSTLKIQRTERGDSAVYLCASSRGRDADTQYFGPGTRLTVL.